Each of the 2 T cell receptor beta chains below was sequenced from the same sample in a study of T cell responses to AZD1222 COVID-19 vaccine. The table came from immunoSEQ multiplex PCR; TCRdb's copy has only in-frame clones and leaves some out. Of 150,000 to 200,000 clones in the sample, 70% to 90% are singletons; the top ten hold about 9.9%. Specimen: peripheral blood, collected 28 days after the second AZD1222 dose. These receptors were taken from an adult who received the AZD1222 COVID-19 vaccine.

The V and J genes are TRBV30 and TRBJ1-1; tentative D call: TRBD1 (6 bases). Germline V CDR1 and CDR2: GTSNPN, SVGIG (reference sequence). V was pared by 0 bases and J by 5 bases, with 16 bases between. The CDR3 has 15 residues. This chain's CDR3 is CAWSVHGGAKTEAFF. The CDR3 DNA is TGTGCCTGGAGTGTACACGGGGGGGCGAAGACTGAAGCTTTCTTT.

J is TRBJ2-7 and V is TRBV18, with 7 bases identical to TRBD2. Germline CDR1 and CDR2: KGHSH and LQKENI. CDR3 length: 12 amino acids. V was clipped by 3 bases and J by 5 bases; unmatched bases: 1. The CDR3 is CASSPGGDEQYF. As DNA, the CDR3 is TGTGCCAGCTCACCGGGGGGGGACGAGCAGTACTTC.